This T cell receptor beta chain was obtained from a study of CD8+CD57+ T cells in acquired aplastic anemia. CDR3 size: 14 residues. Per the germline V gene, CDR1 is SGHKS and CDR2 is YYEKEE (reference sequence). Template material for TCR beta VDJ and CDR3 profiling consisted of genomic DNA. TCRdb itself ran the reads through MiXCR, one entry per CDR3 protein. The table lists just over 400,000 distinct CDR3 sequences, about two thirds of them singletons. Study-wide results and caveats: CD8+ Simpson's diversity did not differ significantly between patients and controls.

A word on this clonotype: Antigen unknown. A read error may produce the germline difference seen at one junction end.

Sequencing was done on a sample of sorted CD4+, CD8+, or CD8+CD57+ T cells (not recorded which) from PBMCs. The chain links TRBV5-5 to TRBJ1-5; 7 bases are shared with TRBD1. This TCR was recovered from a human donor in good health, serving as a control. CDR3: CASTSGRGQETQHF. As DNA, the CDR3 is TGCGCCAGCACTAGCGGGAGGGGGCAAGAGACCCAGCATTTT.